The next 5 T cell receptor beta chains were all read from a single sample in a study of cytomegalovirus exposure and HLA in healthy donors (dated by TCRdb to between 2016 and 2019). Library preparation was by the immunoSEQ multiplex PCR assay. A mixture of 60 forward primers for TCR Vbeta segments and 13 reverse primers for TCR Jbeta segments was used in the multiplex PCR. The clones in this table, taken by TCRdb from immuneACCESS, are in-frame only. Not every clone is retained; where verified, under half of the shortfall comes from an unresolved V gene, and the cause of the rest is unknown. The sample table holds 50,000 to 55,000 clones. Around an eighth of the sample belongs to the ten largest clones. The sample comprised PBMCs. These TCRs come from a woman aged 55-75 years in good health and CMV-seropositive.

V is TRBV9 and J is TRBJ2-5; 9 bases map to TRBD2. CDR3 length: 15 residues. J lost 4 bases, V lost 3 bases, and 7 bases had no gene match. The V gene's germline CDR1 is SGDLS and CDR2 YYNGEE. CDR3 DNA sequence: TGTGCCAGCAGCGCGGGACTAGCTATGGGAGAGACCCAGTACTTC. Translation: CASSAGLAMGETQYF.

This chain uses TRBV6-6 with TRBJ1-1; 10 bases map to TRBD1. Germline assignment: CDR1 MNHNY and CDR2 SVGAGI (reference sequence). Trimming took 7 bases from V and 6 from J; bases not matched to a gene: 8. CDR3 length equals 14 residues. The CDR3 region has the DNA TGTGCCAGCAAGACAGGGGGCGGAAGGCCTGAAGCTTTCTTT. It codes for CASKTGGGRPEAFF.

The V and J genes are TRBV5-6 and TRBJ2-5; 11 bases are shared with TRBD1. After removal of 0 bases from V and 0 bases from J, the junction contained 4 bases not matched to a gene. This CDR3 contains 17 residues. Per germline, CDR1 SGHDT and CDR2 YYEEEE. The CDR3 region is CASSLVRTGGYQETQYF. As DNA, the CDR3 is TGTGCCAGCAGCTTGGTGCGGACAGGGGGCTACCAAGAGACCCAGTACTTC.

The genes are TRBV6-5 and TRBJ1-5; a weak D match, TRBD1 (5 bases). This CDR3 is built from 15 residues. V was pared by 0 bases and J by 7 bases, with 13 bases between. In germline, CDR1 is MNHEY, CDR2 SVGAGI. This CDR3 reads CASSYSRDSGQPQHF. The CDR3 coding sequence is TGTGCCAGCAGTTACTCGAGGGACTCAGGACAGCCCCAGCATTTT.

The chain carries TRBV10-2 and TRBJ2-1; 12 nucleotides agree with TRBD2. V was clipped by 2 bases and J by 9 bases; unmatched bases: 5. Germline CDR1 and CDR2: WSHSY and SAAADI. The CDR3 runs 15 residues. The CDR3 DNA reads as TGCGCCAGCAGTGAGACTAGCGGGGGGCCGGGTGAGCAGTTCTTC. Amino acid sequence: CASSETSGGPGEQFF.